The T cell receptor beta chain described here comes from a study of T cells in Graves' hyperthyroidism and ophthalmopathy. Germline V gene lookup returns CDR1 MNHNS and CDR2 SASEGT. This CDR3 is 12 amino acids long. The V and J ends lost 6 bases and 7 bases respectively, with 12 bases between them. Study-wide results and caveats: The blood repertoire included most of the expanded thyroid clonotypes above 0.001. In validation, the model predicted ophthalmopathy. These predictions came a median about 6 months before onset.

Aged 18 to 65, the patients had hyperthyroidism that was newly diagnosed and had lasted under 2 months. This clonotype was seen at least ten times. Its antigen remains unidentified. From RNA transcripts, TCR beta CDR3 regions were amplified. When the TCR CDR3 underwent first-round RT-PCR, the HTBI primer set was used. TCRdb analysed the multiplex PCR reads with MiXCR anew, one entry per CDR3 protein. The sample lists 500,000 to 550,000 distinct CDR3 sequences, more than 20% occurring once. The TCR comes from a man between 18 and 35 years old with Graves' hyperthyroidism. The specimen was blood. The V gene is TRBV6-1, the J gene TRBJ1-1, with D perhaps matching TRBD1 (6 bases). Here the CDR3 reads CASRAGGREAFF. CDR3 sequence (DNA): TGTGCCAGCAGAGCGGGGGGGCGTGAAGCTTTCTTT.